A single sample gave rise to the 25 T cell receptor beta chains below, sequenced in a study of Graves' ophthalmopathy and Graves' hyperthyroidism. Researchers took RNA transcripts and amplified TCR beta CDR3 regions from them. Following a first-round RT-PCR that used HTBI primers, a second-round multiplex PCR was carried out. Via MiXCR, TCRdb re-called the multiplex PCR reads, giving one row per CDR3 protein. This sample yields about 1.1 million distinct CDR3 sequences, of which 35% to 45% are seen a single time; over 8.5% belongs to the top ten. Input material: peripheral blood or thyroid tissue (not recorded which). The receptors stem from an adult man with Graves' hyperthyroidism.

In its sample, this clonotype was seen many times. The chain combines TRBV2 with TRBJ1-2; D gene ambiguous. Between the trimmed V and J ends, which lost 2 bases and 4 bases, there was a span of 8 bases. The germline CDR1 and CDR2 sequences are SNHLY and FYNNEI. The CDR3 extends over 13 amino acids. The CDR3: CASSERHFYGYTF. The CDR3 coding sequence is TGTGCCAGCAGTGAACGCCATTTCTATGGCTACACCTTC.

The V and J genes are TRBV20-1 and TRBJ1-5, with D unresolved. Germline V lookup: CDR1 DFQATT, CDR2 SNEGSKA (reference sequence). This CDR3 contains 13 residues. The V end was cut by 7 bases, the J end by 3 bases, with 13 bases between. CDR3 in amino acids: CSVRPGVNQPQHF. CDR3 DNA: TGCAGTGTCAGGCCGGGAGTCAATCAGCCCCAGCATTTT.

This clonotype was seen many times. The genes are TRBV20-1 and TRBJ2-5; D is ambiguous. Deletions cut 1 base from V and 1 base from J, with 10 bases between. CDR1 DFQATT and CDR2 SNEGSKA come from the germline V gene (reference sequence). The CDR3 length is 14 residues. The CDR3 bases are TGCAGTGCTAGAGGGGGAAGCAGCCAAGAGACCCAGTACTTC. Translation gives CSARGGSSQETQYF.

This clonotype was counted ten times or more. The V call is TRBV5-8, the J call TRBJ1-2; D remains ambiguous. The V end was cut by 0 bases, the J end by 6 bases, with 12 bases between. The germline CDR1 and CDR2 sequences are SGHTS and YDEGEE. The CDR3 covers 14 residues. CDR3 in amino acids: CASSLDIPGDGYTF. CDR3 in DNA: TGTGCCAGCAGCTTGGACATCCCTGGGGATGGCTACACCTTC.

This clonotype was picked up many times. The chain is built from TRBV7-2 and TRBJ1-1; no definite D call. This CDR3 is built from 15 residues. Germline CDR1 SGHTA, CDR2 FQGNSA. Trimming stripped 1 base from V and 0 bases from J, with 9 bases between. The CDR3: CASSLGGNLNTEAFF. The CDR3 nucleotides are TGTGCCAGCAGCTTAGGTGGGAACTTGAACACTGAAGCTTTCTTT.

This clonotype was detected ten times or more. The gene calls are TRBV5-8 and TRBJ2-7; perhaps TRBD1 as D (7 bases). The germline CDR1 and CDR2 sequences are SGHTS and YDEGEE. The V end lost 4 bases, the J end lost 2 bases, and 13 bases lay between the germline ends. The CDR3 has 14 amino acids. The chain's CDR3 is CASSTPGGPYEQYF. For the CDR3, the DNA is TGTGCCAGCAGCACACCAGGGGGGCCCTACGAGCAGTACTTC.

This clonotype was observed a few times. The CDR3 spells CASSKAGTSGRETQYF. In nucleotides, the CDR3 is TGTGCCAGCAGCAAAGCCGGGACTAGCGGCCGGGAGACCCAGTACTTC. The chain joins TRBV7-2 to TRBJ2-5, with 11 positions matching TRBD2. The CDR3 loop spans 16 amino acids. The germline CDR1 and CDR2 sequences are SGHTA and FQGNSA. Germline trimming cut 5 bases from V and 5 bases from J; bases unmatched to any gene: 10.

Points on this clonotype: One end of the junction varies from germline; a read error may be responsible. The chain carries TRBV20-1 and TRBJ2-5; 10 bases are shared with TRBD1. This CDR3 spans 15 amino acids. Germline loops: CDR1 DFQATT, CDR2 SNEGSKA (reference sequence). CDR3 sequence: CSAGGDRGREGTQHF. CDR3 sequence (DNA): TGCAGTGCAGGGGGGGACAGGGGACGCGAGGGGACCCAGCACTTC.

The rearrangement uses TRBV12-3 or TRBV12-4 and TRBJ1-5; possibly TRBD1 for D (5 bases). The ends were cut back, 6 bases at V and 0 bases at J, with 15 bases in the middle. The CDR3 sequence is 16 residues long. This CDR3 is CASRRDGQYSNQPQHF. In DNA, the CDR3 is TGTGCCAGCAGAAGGGACGGACAATATAGCAATCAGCCCCAGCATTTT.

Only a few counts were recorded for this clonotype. The CDR3 here is CSAREPGGASYEQYF. DNA for the CDR3: TGCAGTGCTAGAGAGCCTGGGGGGGCCTCCTACGAGCAGTACTTC. The chain links TRBV20-1 to TRBJ2-7; possible D gene TRBD2, 7 bases. In germline, CDR1 is DFQATT, CDR2 SNEGSKA (reference sequence). The CDR3 is made up of 15 amino acids. Trimming shortened V by 0 bases and J by 0 bases, and 12 bases separated the two germline ends.

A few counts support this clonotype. The CDR3 here is CASSQRDSPQETQYF. The CDR3 DNA is TGCGCCAGCAGCCAAAGGGACTCCCCCCAAGAGACCCAGTACTTC. This sequence joins TRBV4-1 and TRBJ2-5; D is perhaps TRBD2 (6 bases). The V and J ends lost 2 bases and 1 base respectively, with 11 bases between them. The germline gives CDR1 MGHRA, CDR2 YSYEKL. The CDR3 runs 15 residues.

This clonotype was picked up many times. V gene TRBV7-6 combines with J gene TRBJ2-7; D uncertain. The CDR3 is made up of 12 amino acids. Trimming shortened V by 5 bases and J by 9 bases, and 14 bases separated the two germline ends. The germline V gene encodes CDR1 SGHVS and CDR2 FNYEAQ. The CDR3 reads CASSSRADLQYF. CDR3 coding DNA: TGTGCCAGCAGCAGCCGGGCTGACTTGCAGTACTTC. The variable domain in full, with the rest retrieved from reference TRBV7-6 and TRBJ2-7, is GAGVSQSPRYKVTKRGQDVALRCDPISGHVSLYWYRQALGQGPEFLTYFNYEAQQDKSGLPNDRFSAERPEGSISTLTIQRTEQRDSAMYRCASSSRADLQYFGPGTRLTVT.

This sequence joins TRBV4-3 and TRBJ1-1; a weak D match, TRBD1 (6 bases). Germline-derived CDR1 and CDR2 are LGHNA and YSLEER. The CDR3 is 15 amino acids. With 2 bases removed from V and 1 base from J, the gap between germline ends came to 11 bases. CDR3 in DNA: TGCGCCAGCAGCCAAATGAGGGGGGGGAACACTGAAGCTTTCTTT. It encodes CASSQMRGGNTEAFF.

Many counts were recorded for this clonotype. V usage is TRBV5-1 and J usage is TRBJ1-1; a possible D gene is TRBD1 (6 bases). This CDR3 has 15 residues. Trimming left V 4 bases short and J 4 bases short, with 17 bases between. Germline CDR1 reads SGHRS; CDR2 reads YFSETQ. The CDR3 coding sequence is TGCGCCAGCAGCCCCTACAGGGTCGTAAGCACTGAAGCTTTCTTT. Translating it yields CASSPYRVVSTEAFF.

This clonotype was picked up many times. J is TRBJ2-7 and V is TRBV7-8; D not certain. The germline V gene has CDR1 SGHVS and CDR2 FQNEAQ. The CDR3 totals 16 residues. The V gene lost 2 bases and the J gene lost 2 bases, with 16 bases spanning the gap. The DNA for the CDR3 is TGTGCCAGCAGCTTACGAGACGATCCAAGGACCTACGAGCAGTACTTC. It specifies CASSLRDDPRTYEQYF.

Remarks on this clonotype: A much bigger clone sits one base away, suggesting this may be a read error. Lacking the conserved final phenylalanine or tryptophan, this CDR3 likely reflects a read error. In DNA form, the CDR3 reads TGTGCCAGCAGTGCCCTCAGGGGTGAAGCTTTCCTT. Its translation: CASSALRGEAFL. This sequence joins TRBV6-5 and TRBJ1-1; possibly TRBD1 for D (6 bases). Looked up from germline, CDR1 is MNHEY and CDR2 is SVGAGI. Trimming took off 5 bases at V and 7 bases at J, with 11 bases between the two ends. CDR3 length equals 12 residues.

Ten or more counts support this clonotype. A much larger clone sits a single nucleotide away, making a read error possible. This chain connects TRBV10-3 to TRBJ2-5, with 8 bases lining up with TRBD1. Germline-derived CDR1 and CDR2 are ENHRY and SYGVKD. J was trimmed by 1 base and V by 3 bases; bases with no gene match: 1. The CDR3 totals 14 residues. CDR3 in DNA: TGTGCCATCAGTGAAACAGGGGGCCAAGAGACCCAGTACTTC. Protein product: CAISETGGQETQYF.

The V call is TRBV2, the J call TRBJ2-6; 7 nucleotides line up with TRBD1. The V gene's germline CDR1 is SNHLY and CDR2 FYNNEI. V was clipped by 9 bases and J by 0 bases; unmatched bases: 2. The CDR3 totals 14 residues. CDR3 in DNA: TGTGCCAGACAGGGGCACTCTGGGGCCAACGTCCTGACTTTC. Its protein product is CARQGHSGANVLTF.

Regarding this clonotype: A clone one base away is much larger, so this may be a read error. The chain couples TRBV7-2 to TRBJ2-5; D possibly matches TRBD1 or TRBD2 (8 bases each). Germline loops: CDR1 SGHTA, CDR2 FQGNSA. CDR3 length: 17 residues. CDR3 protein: CASSLVSGTGQRETRYF. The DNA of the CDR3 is TGTGCCAGCAGCTTAGTCTCCGGGACAGGTCAGCGGGAGACCCGGTACTTC.

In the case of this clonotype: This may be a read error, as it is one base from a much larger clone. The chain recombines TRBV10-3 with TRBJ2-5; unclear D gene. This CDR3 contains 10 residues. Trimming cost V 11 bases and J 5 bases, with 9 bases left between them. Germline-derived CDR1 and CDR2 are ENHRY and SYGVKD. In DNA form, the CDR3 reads TGTGCCGGCAGGTGGGAGACCCAGTACTTC. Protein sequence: CAGRWETQYF.

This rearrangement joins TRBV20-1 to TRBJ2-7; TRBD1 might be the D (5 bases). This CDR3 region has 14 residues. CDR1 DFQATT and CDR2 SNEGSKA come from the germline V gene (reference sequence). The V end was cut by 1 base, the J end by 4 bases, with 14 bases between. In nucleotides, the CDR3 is TGCAGTGCTAGAGCGGACATCAGGTTTTACGAGCAGTACTTC. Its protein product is CSARADIRFYEQYF.

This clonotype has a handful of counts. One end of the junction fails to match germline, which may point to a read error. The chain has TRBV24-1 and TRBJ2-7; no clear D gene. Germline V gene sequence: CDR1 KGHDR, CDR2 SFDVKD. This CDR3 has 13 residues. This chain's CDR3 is CASSWLGRWEQYF. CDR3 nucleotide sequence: TGTGCCAGCAGTTGGCTTGGTCGTTGGGAGCAGTACTTC.

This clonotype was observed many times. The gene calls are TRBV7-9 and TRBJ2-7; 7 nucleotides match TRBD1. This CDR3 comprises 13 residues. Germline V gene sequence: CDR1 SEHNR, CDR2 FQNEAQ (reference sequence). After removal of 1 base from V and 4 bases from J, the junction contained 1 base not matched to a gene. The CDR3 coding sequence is TGTGCCAGCAGCTTAGAGACAGGGTACGAGCAGTACTTC. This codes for CASSLETGYEQYF. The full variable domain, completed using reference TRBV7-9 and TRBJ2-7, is DTGVSQNPRHKITKRGQNVTFRCDPISEHNRLYWYRQTLGQGPEFLTYFQNEAQLEKSRLLSDRFSAERPKGSFSTLEIQRTEQGDSAMYLCASSLETGYEQYFGPGTRLTVT.

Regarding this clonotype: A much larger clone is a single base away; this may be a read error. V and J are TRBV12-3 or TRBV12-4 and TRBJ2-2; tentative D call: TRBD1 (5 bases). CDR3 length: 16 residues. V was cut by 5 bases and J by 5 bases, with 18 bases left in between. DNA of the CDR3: TGTGCCAGCAGTGCCCGGACCGGCCCAGGGACCGGGGAGCTGTTTTTT. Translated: CASSARTGPGTGELFF.

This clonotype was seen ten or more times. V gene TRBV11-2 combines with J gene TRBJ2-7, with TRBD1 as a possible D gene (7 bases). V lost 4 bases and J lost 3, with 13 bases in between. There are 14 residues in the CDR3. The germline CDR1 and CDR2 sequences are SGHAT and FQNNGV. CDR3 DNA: TGTGCCAGCAGCTCTCAGGGGGGAGGCTACGAGCAGTACTTC. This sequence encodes CASSSQGGGYEQYF.